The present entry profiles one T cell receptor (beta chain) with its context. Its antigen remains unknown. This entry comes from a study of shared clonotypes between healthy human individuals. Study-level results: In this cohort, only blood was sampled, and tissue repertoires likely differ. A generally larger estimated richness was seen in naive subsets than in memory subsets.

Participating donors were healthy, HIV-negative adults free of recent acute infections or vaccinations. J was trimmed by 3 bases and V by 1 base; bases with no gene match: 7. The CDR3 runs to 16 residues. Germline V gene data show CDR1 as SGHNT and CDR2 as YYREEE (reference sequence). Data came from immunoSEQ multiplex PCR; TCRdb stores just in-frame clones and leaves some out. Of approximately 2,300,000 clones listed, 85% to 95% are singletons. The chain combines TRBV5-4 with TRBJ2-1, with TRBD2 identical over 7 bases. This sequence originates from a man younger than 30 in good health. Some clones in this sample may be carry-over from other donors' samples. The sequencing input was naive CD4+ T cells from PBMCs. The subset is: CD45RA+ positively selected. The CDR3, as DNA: TGTGCCAGCAGCTTGTTGGGAGGGCTCTTCTACAATGAGCAGTTCTTC. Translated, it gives CASSLLGGLFYNEQFF.